The source of this T cell receptor beta chain is a study of Graves' ophthalmopathy and Graves' hyperthyroidism. This clonotype was counted many times. V trimming: 2 bases; J trimming: 9 bases; junction bases outside the gene matches: 4. Germline CDR1 is SGHTA and CDR2 is FQGTGA. This CDR3 contains 15 residues. Transcripts of RNA were the source for amplifying TCR beta CDR3 regions. HTBI primers were employed in first-round RT-PCR, then a second-round multiplex PCR followed. MiXCR, applied by TCRdb to the multiplex PCR reads, yields one record per CDR3 protein. The table has a few hundred thousand distinct CDR3 sequences, about 21% seen once.

This TCR derives from a woman aged 18-30 years with stable Graves' hyperthyroidism. Sequenced material: peripheral blood. The chain is built from TRBV7-3 and TRBJ1-6, with 10 positions matching TRBD1. The DNA for the CDR3 is TGTGCCAGCAGCTTACGGGGACAGGGGACTTCACCCCTCCACTTT. It codes for CASSLRGQGTSPLHF.